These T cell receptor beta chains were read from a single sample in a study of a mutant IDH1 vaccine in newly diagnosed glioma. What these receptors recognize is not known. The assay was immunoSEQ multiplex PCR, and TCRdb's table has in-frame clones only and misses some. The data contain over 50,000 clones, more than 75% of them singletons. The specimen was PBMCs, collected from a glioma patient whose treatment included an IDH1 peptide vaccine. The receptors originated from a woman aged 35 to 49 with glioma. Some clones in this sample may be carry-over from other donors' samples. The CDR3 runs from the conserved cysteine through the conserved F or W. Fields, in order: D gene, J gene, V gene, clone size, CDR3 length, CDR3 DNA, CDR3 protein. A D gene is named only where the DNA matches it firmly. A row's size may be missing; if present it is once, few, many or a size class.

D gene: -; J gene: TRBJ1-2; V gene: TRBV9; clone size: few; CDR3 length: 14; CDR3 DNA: TGTGCCAGCAGCGTAGGGGTAACCCCCTATGGCTACACCTTC; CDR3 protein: CASSVGVTPYGYTF
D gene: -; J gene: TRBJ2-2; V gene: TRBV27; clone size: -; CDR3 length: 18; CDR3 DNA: TGTGCCAGCAGTAAAATCCTCGCTGCAGGGACGAACACCGGGGAGCTGTTTTTT; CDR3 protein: CASSKILAAGTNTGELFF
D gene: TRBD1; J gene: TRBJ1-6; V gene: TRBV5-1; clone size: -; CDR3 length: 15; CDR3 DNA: TGCGCCAGCAGCTCGCCGACAGGGGGGAATTCACCCCTCCACTTT; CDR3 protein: CASSSPTGGNSPLHF
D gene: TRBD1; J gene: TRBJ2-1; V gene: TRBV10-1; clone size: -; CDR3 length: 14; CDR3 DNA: TGCGCCAGCAGCCCGGGACAGGGGTGGAATGAGCAGTTCTTC; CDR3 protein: CASSPGQGWNEQFF
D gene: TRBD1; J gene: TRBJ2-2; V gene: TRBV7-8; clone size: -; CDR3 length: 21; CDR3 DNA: TGTGCCAGCAGCTTCTTAACCGGGACAGGGGTGGGGGCGGTATACACCGGGGAGCTGTTTTTT; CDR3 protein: CASSFLTGTGVGAVYTGELFF
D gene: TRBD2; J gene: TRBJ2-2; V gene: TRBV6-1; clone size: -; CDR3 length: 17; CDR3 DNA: TGTGCCAGCAGTGTAGCGGGACTAGCGGTGAACACCGGGGAGCTGTTTTTT; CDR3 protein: CASSVAGLAVNTGELFF
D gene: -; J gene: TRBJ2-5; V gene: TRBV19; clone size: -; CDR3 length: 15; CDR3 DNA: TGTGCCAGTAGTAGCCGGACAGAGTACCAAGAGACCCAGTACTTC; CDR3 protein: CASSSRTEYQETQYF
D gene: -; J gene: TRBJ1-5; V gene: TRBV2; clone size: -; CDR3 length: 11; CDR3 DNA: TGTGCCAGCAGCGATGGCCAGCCCCAGCATTTT; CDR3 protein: CASSDGQPQHF
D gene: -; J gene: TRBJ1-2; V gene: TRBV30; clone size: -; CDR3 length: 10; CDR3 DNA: TGTGCCTGGTTCAACTATGGCTACACCTTC; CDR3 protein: CAWFNYGYTF
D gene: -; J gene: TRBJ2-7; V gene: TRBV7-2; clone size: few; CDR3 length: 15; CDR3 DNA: TGTGCCAGCAGCTTAAACAGCCTTAGTACCTACGAGCAGTACTTC; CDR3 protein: CASSLNSLSTYEQYF
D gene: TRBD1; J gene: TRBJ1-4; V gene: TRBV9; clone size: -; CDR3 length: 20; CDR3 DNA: TGTGCCAGCAGCGTAGTAGGGGACAGGGTAATTTTTGCAACTAATGAAAAACTGTTTTTT; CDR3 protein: CASSVVGDRVIFATNEKLFF
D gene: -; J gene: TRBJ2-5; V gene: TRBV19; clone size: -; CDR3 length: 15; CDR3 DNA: TGTGCCAGTAGTCCCGGGGCAGGTCTTCAAGAGACCCAGTACTTC; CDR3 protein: CASSPGAGLQETQYF
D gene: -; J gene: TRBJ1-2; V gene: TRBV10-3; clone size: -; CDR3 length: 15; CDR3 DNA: TGTGCCATCAGTGACATTGGGGGGGAGGGCTATGGCTACACCTTC; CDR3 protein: CAISDIGGEGYGYTF
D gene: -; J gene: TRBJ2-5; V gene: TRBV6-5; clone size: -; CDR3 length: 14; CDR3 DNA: TGTGCCAGCAGTTACTCGAAACCTTTGGAGACCCAGTACTTC; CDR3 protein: CASSYSKPLETQYF
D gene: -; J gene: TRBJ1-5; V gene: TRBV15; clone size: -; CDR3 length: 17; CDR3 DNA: TGTGCCACCAGCGGATTCGGGACCCTTTATAGCAATCAGCCCCAGCATTTT; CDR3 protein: CATSGFGTLYSNQPQHF
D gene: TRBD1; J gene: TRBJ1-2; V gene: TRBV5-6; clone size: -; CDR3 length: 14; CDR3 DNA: TGTGCCAGCAGCTTAAGGGGACAGAACTATGGCTACACCTTC; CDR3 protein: CASSLRGQNYGYTF
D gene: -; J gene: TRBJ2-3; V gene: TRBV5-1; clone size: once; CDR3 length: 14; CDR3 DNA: TGCGCCAGCAGCTTGGCCATAGGCACAGATACGCAGTATTTT; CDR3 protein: CASSLAIGTDTQYF
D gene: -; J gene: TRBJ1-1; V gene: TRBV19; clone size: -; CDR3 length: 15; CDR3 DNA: TGTGCCAGTAGTATAGTGGTGGACCCGAACACTGAAGCTTTCTTT; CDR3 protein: CASSIVVDPNTEAFF
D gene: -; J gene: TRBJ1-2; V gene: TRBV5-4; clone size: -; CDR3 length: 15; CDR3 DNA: TGTGCCAGCAGCTTGGGGCCGCAGGGCCCTGATGGCTACACCTTC; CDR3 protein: CASSLGPQGPDGYTF
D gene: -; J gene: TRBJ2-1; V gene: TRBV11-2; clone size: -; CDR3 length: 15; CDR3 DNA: TGTGCCAGCAGCTTAGATCCACGGTTTTACAATGAGCAGTTCTTC; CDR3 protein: CASSLDPRFYNEQFF
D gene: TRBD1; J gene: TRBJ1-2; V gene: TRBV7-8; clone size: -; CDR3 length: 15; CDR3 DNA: TGTGCCAGCAGCCTCCGGACAGGGGGCACCTTATCCTACACCTTC; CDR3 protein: CASSLRTGGTLSYTF
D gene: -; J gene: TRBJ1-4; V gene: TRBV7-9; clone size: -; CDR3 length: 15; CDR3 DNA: TGTGCCAGCAGACGTGACAGTAGCTCAAATGAAAAACTGTTTTTT; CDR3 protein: CASRRDSSSNEKLFF
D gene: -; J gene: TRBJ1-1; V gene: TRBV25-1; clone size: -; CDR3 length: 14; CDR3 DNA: TGTGCCAGCAGTGTAACGGGCCCCTTGACTGAAGCTTTCTTT; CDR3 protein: CASSVTGPLTEAFF
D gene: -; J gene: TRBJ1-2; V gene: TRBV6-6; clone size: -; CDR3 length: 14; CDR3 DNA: TGTGCCAGCAGTCCAGGGGTATCGCTCCACGGCTACACCTTC; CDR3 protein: CASSPGVSLHGYTF
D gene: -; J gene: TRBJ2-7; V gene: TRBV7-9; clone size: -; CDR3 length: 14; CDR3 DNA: TGTGCCAGCAGTACCGGGCGGGGGCCCCACGAGCAGTACTTC; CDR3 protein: CASSTGRGPHEQYF
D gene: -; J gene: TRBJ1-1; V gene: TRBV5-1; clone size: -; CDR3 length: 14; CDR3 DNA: TGCGCCAGCAGCTTCGGTTCTCAGAACACTGAAGCTTTCTTT; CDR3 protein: CASSFGSQNTEAFF
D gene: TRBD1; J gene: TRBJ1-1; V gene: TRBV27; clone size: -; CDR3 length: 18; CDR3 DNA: TGTGCCAGCATCCCAAAGGCCGGGACAGGGGGATTGAACACTGAAGCTTTCTTT; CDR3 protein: CASIPKAGTGGLNTEAFF
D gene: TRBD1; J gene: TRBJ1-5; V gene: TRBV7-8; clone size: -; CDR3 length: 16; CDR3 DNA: TGTGCCAGCAGCTTAGACGGGGCAGGGGGAACTCAGCCCCAGCATTTT; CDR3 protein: CASSLDGAGGTQPQHF
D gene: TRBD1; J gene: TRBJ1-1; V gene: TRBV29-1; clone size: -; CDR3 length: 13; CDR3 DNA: TGCAGCGTTGAGACAGGGATGAACACTGAAGCTTTCTTT; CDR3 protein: CSVETGMNTEAFF
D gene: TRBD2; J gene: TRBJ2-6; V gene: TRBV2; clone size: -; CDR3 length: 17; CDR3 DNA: TGTGCCAGCAGCCAGCCCCGGGGGGTAGCTGGGGCCAACGTCCTGACTTTC; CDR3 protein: CASSQPRGVAGANVLTF
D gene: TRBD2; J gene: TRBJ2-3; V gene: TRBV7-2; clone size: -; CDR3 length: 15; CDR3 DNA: TGTGCCAGCGCCTTAGCGGGGGGGCCGTCAGATACGCAGTATTTT; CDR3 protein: CASALAGGPSDTQYF
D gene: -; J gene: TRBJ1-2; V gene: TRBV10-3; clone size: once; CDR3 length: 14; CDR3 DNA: TGTGCCATCAGTGAGTCAGCCAGGGGAATAGGCTACACCTTC; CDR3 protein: CAISESARGIGYTF
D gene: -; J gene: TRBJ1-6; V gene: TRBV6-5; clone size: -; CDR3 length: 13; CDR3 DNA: TGTGCCAGCTGTAGCTCCTATAATTCACCCCTCCACTTT; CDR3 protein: CASCSSYNSPLHF
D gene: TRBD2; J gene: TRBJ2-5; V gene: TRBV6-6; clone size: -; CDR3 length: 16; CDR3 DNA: TGTGCCAGCAGTTCCCCCACTAGCGGGGGTCGGAAGACCCAGTACTTC; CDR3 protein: CASSSPTSGGRKTQYF
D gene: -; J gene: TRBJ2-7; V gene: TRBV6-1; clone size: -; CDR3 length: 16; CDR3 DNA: TGTGCCAGCAGTGGGACCCCGGACCCCCTATCCTACGAGCAGTACTTC; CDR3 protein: CASSGTPDPLSYEQYF
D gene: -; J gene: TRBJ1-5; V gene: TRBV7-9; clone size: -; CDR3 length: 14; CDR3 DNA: TGTGCCAGCAGCTCCCCTGAAAGTCAGCGGCCCCAGCATTTT; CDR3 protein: CASSSPESQRPQHF
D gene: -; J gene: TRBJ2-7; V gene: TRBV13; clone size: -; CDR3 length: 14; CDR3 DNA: TGTGCCAGCAGCCCGATGGGGAGAGGGTACGAGCAGTACTTC; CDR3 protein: CASSPMGRGYEQYF
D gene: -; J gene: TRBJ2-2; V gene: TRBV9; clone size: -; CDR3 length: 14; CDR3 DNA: TGTGCCAGCAGCGGGGGGCAATACACCGGGGAGCTGTTTTTT; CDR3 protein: CASSGGQYTGELFF
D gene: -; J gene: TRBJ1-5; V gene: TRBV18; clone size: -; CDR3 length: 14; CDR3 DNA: TGTGCCAGCTCACGGGAGTATAGCAATCAGCCCCAGCATTTT; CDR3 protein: CASSREYSNQPQHF
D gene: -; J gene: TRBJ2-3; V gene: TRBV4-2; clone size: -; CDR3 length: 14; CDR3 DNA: TGTGCCAGCAGCCCTTCTTTGGCGCCAGATACGCAGTATTTT; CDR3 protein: CASSPSLAPDTQYF
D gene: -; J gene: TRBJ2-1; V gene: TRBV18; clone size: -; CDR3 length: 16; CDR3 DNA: TGTGCCAGCTCGCCCGAGCACCGGTATTCCTACAATGAGCAGTTCTTC; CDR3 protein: CASSPEHRYSYNEQFF
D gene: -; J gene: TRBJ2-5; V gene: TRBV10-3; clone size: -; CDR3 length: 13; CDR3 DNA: TGTGCCATCAGTGAAGACAACCAAGAGACCCAGTACTTC; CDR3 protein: CAISEDNQETQYF
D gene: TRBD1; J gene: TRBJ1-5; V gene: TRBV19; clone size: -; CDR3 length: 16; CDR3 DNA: TGTGCCAGTAGTCTCCGGGACAGGGGCCCTCGACAGCCCCAGCATTTT; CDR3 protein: CASSLRDRGPRQPQHF
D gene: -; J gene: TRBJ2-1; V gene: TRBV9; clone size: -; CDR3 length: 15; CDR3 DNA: TGTGCCAGCAGCGTAGAGGGGATGTTTAGGTATGAGCAGTTCTTC; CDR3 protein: CASSVEGMFRYEQFF
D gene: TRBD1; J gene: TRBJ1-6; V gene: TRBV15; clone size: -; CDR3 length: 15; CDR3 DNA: TGTGCCACCAGCAGAGACAGACAGGGGGCTTCACCCCTCCACTTT; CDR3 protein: CATSRDRQGASPLHF
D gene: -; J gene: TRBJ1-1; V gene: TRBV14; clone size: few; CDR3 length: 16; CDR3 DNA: TGTGCCAGCAGCCAAGTGGCGACCCACCGGTTCCCTGAAGCTTTCTTT; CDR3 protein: CASSQVATHRFPEAFF
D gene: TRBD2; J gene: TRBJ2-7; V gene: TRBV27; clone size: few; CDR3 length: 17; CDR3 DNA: TGTGCCAGCAGTTTAGGGCTAGCGGGAGCCCTCGTGAGCGAGCAGTACTTC; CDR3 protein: CASSLGLAGALVSEQYF
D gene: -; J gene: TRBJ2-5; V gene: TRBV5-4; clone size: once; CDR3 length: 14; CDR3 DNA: TGTGCCAGCAGCTTTCGAGGGGCATCGGAGACCCAGTACTTC; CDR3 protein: CASSFRGASETQYF
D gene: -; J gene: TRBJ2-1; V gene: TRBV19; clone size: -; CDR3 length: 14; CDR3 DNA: TGTGCCAGTAGAGAGACAAGCTCCTACAATGAGCAGTTCTTC; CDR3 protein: CASRETSSYNEQFF
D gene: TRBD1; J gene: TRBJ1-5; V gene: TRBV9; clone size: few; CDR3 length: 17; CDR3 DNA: TGTGCCAGCAGCGTAGGTTGGCAGGGGGCTCTCAATCAGCCCCAGCATTTT; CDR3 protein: CASSVGWQGALNQPQHF
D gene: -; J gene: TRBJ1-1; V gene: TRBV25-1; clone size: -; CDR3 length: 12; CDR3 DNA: TGTGCCAGCAGTCCCCCGAACACTGAAGCTTTCTTT; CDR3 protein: CASSPPNTEAFF
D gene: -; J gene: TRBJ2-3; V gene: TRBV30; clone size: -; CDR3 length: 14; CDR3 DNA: TGTGCCTGGAGTGTACGGTCTACCACAGATACGCAGTATTTT; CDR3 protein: CAWSVRSTTDTQYF
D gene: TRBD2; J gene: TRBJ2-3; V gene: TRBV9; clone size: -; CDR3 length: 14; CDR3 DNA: TGTGCCAGCAGCGTAGCACTAGCGGAGGATACGCAGTATTTT; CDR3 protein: CASSVALAEDTQYF